The clone carrying this T cell receptor (beta chain) has a handful of counts. The data are from a study of T cells and copy number aberrations in small-cell lung cancer. Germline V CDR1 and CDR2: SGDLS, YYNGEE. There are 13 residues in the CDR3. V was shortened by 2 bases and J by 2 bases, with 2 bases between the two germline ends. Assay: immunoSEQ multiplex PCR; the TCRdb copy retains only in-frame clones and omits some. The sample records over 6,000 clones, around 76% being singletons. The chain carries TRBV9 and TRBJ2-6; no definite D call. The sequenced sample consisted of tumor tissue. The sequence derives from a man aged 45 to 65 with small cell lung cancer. The CDR3 loop is CASSVPGANVLTF. CDR3 in DNA: TGTGCCAGCAGCGTGCCTGGGGCCAACGTCCTGACTTTC.